A single T cell receptor beta chain is shown here with its context. Its specificity is not known. The sample originates from a study of post-analysis software for immune sequencing data. General observations from the study: Controls showed lower frequencies than patients for a handful of TRBV segments, and TRBV5-6, TRBV5-1 and TRBV20-1 were among these.

J lost 3 bases, V lost 3 bases, and 12 bases had no gene match. The CDR3 extends over 18 amino acids. Per the germline V gene, CDR1 is SGHRS and CDR2 is YFSETQ. Built from TCR beta cDNA, the libraries had unique molecular identifiers in them. One entry per CDR3 protein results from TCRdb running MiXCR on the PCR reads. The profile shows under 900,000 distinct CDR3 sequences, roughly 58% of them singletons. This chain links TRBV5-1 with TRBJ2-3, with 11 bases matching TRBD1. This clonotype was sampled from a girl aged 10 to 17 with multiple sclerosis. The sample was blood. The CDR3 spells CASSSWTGGVGGTDTQYF. As DNA, the CDR3 is TGCGCCAGCAGCTCGTGGACAGGGGGCGTCGGCGGAACAGATACGCAGTATTTT.